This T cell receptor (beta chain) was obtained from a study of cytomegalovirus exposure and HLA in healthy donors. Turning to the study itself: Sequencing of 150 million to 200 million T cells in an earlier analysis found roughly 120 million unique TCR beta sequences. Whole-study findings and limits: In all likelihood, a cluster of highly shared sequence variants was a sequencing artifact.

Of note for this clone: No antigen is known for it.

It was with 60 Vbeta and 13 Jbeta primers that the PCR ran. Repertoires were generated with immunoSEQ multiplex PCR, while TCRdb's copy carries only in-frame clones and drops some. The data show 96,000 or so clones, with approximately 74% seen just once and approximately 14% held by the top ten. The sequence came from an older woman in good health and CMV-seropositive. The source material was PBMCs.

The CDR3 DNA follows: TGTGCCAGCAGCTTGGTTGTTTCTTCCGGGAGCCTACAAGAGACCCAGTACTTC. It specifies CASSLVVSSGSLQETQYF. The chain recombines TRBV5-8 with TRBJ2-5, with D possibly TRBD2 on 6 matching bases. The germline V and J ends were trimmed by 0 bases and 2 bases, with 20 bases remaining between them. The CDR3 length is 18 residues. CDR1 and CDR2 (germline): SGHTS, YDEGEE.